This T cell receptor beta chain was obtained from a study of cytomegalovirus exposure and HLA in healthy donors. PCR amplification relied on 60 Vbeta primers (plus 13 Jbeta primers). Using immunoSEQ multiplex PCR, the repertoire was profiled, and TCRdb retains in-frame clones only, with some absent. This sample yields roughly 200,000 clones, of which roughly 90% are seen a single time; more than 0.8% belongs to the top ten. Overall study results and limits: Relative to the approximately 700-donor mean, N-insertions were reportedly fewer in an Asian-associated ancestry cluster in a later analysis. A cluster of highly shared sequence variants was likely a sequencing artifact.

The CDR3 contains 14 residues. Trimming at V came to 1 base and at J to 4 bases, leaving 3 bases not matched to a gene. Germline CDR1 SEHNR, CDR2 FQNEAQ (reference sequence). As concerns this clone: Its antigen remains unidentified.

This receptor was taken from a woman between 18 and 29 years old in good health and CMV-seronegative. The rearrangement joins TRBV7-9 to TRBJ2-7, with 8 bases lining up with TRBD1. The sample was PBMCs. CDR3 in DNA: TGTGCCAGCAGCTTAGGACAGGGGACATACGAGCAGTACTTC. This translates into CASSLGQGTYEQYF.